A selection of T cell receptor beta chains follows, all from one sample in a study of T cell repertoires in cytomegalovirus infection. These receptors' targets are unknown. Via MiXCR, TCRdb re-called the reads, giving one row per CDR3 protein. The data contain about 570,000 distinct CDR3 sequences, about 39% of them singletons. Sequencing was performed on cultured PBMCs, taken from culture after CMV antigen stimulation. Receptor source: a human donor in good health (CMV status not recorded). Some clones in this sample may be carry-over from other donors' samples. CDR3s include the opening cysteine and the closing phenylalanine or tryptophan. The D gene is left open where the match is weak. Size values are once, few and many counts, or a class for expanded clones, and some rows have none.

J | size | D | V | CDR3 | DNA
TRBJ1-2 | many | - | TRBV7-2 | CASSLKGLDYGYTF | TGTGCCAGCAGCTTAAAAGGGTTGGACTATGGCTACACCTTC
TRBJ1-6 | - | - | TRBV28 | CASSTVRDLDYNSPLHF | TGTGCCAGCAGTACCGTCCGGGATTTGGATTATAATTCACCCCTCCACTTT
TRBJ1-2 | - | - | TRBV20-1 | CSAGGQNYGYTF | TGCAGTGCCGGGGGCCAAAACTATGGCTACACCTTC
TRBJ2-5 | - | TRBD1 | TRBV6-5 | CASSNNRGETQYF | TGTGCCAGCAGTAACAACAGGGGAGAGACCCAGTACTTC
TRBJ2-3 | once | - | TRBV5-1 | CASSLIEGPSLDTQYF | TGCGCCAGCAGCTTGATTGAGGGGCCAAGTTTAGATACGCAGTATTTT
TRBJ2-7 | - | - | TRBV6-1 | CASSSPTGAYEQYF | TGTGCCAGCAGTTCCCCGACGGGCGCCTACGAGCAGTACTTC
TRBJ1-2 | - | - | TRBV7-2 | CASSLADQGPYGYTF | TGTGCCAGCAGCTTAGCGGATCAGGGGCCTTATGGCTACACCTTC
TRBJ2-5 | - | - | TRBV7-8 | CASSLDPAQETQYF | TGTGCCAGCAGCTTAGACCCTGCCCAAGAGACCCAGTACTTC
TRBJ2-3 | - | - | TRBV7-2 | CASSLRAGEDTQYF | TGTGCCAGCAGCTTACGGGCAGGGGAAGATACGCAGTATTTT
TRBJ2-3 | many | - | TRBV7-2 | CASSFTDSYTQYF | TGTGCCAGCAGCTTCACGGACTCATATACGCAGTATTTT
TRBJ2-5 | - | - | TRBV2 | CASGGTATGQETQYF | TGTGCCAGCGGCGGGACCGCGACCGGTCAAGAGACCCAGTACTTC
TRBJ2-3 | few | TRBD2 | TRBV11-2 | CASSFLREGTDTQYF | TGTGCCAGCAGCTTCTTGCGGGAGGGCACAGATACGCAGTATTTT
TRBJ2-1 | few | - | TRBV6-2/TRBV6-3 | CASRGDRRSYNEQFF | TGTGCCAGCCGGGGGGACAGGCGTTCCTACAATGAGCAGTTCTTC
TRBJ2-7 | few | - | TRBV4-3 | CASSQESRNYEQYF | TGCGCCAGCAGCCAAGAAAGCAGGAACTACGAGCAGTACTTC
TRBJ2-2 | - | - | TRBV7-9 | CASSPRTPPAGELFF | TGTGCCAGCAGCCCCCGGACGCCTCCCGCCGGGGAGCTGTTTTTT
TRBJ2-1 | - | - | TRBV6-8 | CASSWSYEQFF | TGTGCCAGCAGTTGGAGCTATGAGCAGTTCTTC
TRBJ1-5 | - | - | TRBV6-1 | CASSETEDRYQPQHF | TGTGCCAGCAGTGAAACCGAGGACAGATATCAGCCCCAGCATTTT
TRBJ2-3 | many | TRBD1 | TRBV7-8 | CASSLRAGGSADTQYF | TGTGCCAGCAGCTTACGGGCAGGGGGATCCGCAGATACGCAGTATTTT
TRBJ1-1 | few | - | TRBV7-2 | CASSFWGAQTEAFF | TGTGCCAGCAGCTTTTGGGGGGCGCAAACTGAAGCTTTCTTT
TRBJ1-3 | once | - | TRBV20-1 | CSARDLSGNTIYF | TGCAGTGCTAGGGACCTCTCTGGAAACACCATATATTTT
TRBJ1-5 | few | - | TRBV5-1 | CASSPGSSFNQPQHF | TGCGCCAGCAGCCCTGGGTCGTCCTTCAATCAGCCCCAGCATTTT
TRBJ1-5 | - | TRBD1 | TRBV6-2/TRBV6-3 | CASSSLTGYQPQHF | TGTGCCAGCAGTTCCCTGACAGGGTATCAGCCCCAGCATTTT
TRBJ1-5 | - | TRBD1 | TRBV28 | CASSKTASGQGAHSNQPQHF | TGTGCCAGCAGTAAAACAGCCTCGGGACAGGGGGCTCATAGCAATCAGCCCCAGCATTTT
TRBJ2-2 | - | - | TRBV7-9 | CASSSSTGELFF | TGTGCCAGCAGCTCATCGACCGGGGAGCTGTTTTTT
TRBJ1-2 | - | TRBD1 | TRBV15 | CATSRDRGSTNYGYTF | TGTGCCACCAGCAGAGACAGGGGGTCCACTAACTATGGCTACACCTTC